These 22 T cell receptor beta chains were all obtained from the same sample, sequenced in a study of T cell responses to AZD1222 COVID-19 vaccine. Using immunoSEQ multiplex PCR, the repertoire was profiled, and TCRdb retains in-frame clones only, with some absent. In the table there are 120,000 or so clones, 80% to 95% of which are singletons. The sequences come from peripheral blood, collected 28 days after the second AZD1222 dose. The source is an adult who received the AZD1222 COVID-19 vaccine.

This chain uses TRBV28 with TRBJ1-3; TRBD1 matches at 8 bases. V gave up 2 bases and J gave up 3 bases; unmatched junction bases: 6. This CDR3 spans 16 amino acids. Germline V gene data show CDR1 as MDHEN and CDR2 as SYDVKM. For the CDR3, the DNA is TGTGCCAGCAGTTTACAGGGACAGGCCTTTGGAAACACCATATATTTT. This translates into CASSLQGQAFGNTIYF.

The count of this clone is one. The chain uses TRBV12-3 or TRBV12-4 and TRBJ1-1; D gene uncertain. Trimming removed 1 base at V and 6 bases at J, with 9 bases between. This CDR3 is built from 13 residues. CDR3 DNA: TGTGCCAGCAGTTTAGGAGGGTTCGCTGAAGCTTTCTTT. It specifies CASSLGGFAEAFF.

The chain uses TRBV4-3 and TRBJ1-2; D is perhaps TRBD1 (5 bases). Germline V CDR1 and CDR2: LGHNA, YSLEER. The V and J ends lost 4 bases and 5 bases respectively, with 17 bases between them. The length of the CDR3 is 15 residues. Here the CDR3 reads CASSLARSGAYGYTF. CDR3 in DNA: TGCGCCAGCAGCCTGGCAAGGTCCGGGGCTTATGGCTACACCTTC.

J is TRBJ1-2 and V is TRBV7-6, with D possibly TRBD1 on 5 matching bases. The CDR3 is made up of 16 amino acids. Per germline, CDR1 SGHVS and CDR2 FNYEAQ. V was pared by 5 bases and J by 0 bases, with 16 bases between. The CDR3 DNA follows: TGTGCCAGCAGCCCCCGGACGGGACCCACTAACTATGGCTACACCTTC. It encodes CASSPRTGPTNYGYTF.

CDR3: CASSSDRGDTEAFF. The CDR3 DNA reads TGTGCCAGCAGTTCGGACAGGGGTGACACTGAAGCTTTCTTT. This chain connects TRBV5-4 to TRBJ1-1; TRBD1 matches at 9 bases. CDR1 is SGHNT and CDR2 is YYREEE in the germline V gene (reference sequence). The CDR3 has 14 residues. Unmatched junction bases numbered 5, after V lost 5 bases and J lost 3 bases.

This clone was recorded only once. The CDR3 nucleotides read TGTGCCAGCAGCTATGCCCGGCGGGGATACGAGCAGTACTTC. Amino acid sequence: CASSYARRGYEQYF. The chain uses TRBV7-2 and TRBJ2-7; D is possibly TRBD2 (6 bases). The CDR3 runs to 14 residues. The V gene lost 4 bases and the J gene lost 4 bases, with 14 bases spanning the gap. The V gene's germline CDR1 is SGHTA and CDR2 FQGNSA.

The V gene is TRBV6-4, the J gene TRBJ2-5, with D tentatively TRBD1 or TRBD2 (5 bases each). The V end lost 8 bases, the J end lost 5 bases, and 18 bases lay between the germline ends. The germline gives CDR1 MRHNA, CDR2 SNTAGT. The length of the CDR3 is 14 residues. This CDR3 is CASHPGTGWETQYF. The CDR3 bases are TGTGCCAGCCATCCCGGGACCGGGTGGGAGACCCAGTACTTC.

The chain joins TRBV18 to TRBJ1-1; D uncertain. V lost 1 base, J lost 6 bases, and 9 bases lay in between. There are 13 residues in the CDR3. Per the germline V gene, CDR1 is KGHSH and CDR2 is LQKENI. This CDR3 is CASSPLLDAEAFF. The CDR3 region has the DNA TGTGCCAGCTCACCACTGTTGGACGCTGAAGCTTTCTTT.

The DNA for the CDR3 is TGTGCCAGCAGCACTCGGACAGGTGTTTATGGAGATACGCAGTATTTT. Amino acid sequence: CASSTRTGVYGDTQYF. This sequence joins TRBV7-6 and TRBJ2-3; 7 nucleotides line up with TRBD1. There are 16 residues in the CDR3. Trimming cost V 5 bases and J 5 bases; bases outside gene matches: 13. From germline, CDR1 is SGHVS and CDR2 FNYEAQ.

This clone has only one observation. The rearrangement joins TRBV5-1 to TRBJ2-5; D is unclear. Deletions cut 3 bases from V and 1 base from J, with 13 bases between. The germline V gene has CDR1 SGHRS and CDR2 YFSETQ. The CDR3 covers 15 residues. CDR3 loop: CASSSEPGRQETQYF. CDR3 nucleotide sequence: TGCGCCAGCAGCTCGGAACCGGGTCGCCAAGAGACCCAGTACTTC.

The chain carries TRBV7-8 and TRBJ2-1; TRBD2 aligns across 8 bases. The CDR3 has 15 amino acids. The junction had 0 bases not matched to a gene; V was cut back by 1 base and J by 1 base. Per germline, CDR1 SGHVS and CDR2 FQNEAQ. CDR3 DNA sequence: TGTGCCAGCAGCTTAGGACTAGCGTCCTACAATGAGCAGTTCTTC. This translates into CASSLGLASYNEQFF.

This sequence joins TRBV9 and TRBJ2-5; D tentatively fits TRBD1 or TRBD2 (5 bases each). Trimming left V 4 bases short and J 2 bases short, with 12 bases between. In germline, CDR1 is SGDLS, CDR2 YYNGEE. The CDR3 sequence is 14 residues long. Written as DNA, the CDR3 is TGTGCCAGCAGCCTCTCCGAGGGGCAAGAGACCCAGTACTTC. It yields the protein CASSLSEGQETQYF.

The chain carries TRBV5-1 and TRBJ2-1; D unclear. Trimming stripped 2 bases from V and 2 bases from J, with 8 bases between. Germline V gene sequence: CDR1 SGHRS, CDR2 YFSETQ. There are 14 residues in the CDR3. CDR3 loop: CASSLDDPYNEQFF. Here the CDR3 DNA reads TGCGCCAGCAGCTTAGACGACCCCTACAATGAGCAGTTCTTC.

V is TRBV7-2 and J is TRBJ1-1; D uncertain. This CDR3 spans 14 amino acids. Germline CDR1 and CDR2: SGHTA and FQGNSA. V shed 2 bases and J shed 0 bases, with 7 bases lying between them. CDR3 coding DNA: TGTGCCAGCAGCTTACTCCAGATGAACACTGAAGCTTTCTTT. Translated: CASSLLQMNTEAFF. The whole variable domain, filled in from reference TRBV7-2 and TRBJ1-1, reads GAGVSQSPSNKVTEKGKDVELRCDPISGHTALYWYRQSLGQGLEFLIYFQGNSAPDKSGLPSDRFSAERTGGSVSTLTIQRTQQEDSAVYLCASSLLQMNTEAFFGQGTRLTVV.

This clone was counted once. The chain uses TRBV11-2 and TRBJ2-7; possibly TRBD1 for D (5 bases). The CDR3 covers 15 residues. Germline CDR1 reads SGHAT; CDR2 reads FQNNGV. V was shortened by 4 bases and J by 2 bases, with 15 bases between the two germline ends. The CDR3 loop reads CASSSQGRPPYEQYF. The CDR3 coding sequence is TGTGCCAGCAGCTCCCAGGGCAGACCGCCCTACGAGCAGTACTTC.

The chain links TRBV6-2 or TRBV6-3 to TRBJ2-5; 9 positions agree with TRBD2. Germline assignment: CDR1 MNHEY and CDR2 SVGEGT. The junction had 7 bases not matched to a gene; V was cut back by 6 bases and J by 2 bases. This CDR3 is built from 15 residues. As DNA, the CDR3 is TGTGCCAGCAGCGCCCGCGGGGGGGATCAAGAGACCCAGTACTTC. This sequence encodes CASSARGGDQETQYF.

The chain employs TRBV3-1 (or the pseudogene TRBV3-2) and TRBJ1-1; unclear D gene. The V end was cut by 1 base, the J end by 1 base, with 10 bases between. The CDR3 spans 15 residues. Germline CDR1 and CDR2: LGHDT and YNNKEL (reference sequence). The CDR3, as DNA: TGTGCCAGCAGCCAAGGACGACATTGGAACACTGAAGCTTTCTTT. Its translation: CASSQGRHWNTEAFF.

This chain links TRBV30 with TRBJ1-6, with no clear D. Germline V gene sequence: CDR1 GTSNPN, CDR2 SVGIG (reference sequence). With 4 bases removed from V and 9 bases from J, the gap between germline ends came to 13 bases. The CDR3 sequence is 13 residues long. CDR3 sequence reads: CAWTRRESSPLHF. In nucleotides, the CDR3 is TGTGCCTGGACCAGACGGGAAAGTTCACCCCTCCACTTT.

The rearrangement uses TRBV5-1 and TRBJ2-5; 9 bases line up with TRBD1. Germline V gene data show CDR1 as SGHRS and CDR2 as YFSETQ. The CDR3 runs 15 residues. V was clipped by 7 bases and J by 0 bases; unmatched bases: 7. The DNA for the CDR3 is TGCGCCAGCGGCTGGACAGGGGCCTACCAAGAGACCCAGTACTTC. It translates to CASGWTGAYQETQYF.

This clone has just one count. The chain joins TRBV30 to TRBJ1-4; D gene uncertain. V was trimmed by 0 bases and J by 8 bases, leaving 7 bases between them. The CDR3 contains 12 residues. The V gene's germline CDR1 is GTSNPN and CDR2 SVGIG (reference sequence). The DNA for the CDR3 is TGTGCCTGGAGTGTACTGGGGGAAAAACTGTTTTTT. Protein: CAWSVLGEKLFF.

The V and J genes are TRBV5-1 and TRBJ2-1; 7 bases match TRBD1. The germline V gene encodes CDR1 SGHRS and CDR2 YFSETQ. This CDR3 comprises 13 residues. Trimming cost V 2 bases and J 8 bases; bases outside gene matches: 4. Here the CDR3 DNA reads TGCGCCAGCAGCTTCAGCCAGGGGGATGAGCAGTTCTTC. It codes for CASSFSQGDEQFF.

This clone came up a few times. CDR3 region: CASSEEGRGGGYTF. Written as DNA, the CDR3 is TGTGCCAGCAGTGAAGAGGGGCGAGGAGGTGGCTACACCTTC. V is TRBV2 and J is TRBJ1-2, with a tentative D call TRBD1 (5 bases). The germline V and J ends were trimmed by 1 base and 7 bases, with 13 bases remaining between them. Germline lookup yields CDR1 SNHLY and CDR2 FYNNEI. This CDR3 region has 14 residues.